This TCR beta chain is drawn from a study of spatial heterogeneity in lung cancer. Study-level information: There were consistently more beta-chain sequences detected than alpha-chain sequences. The average count in raw reads for each unique TCR and UMI combination exceeded eight appearances.

CDR3 length: 12 amino acids. Looked up from germline, CDR1 is SEHNR and CDR2 is FQNEAQ (reference sequence). Deletions cut 3 bases from V and 7 bases from J, with 9 bases between. Every TCR cDNA molecule carried a tag that served as a unique molecular identifier. TCRdb recomputed calls from the 5' RACE reads with MiXCR, one row per CDR3 protein. The data hold tens of thousands of distinct CDR3 sequences, with 10% to 15% observed a single time. As to this clonotype: Antigen specificity is unknown.

Findings and limits, study-wide: Blood contained ubiquitous expanded tumor TCRs more at resection than at follow-up.

The time point was: sample taken at primary tumor resection. Material for sequencing was whole RNA from tumor, nontumor lung or frozen PBMC, left unsorted. Here the sequenced sample was PBMCs, taken at surgery. The TCR sequence derives from a male donor with early-stage non-small cell lung cancer. This chain joins TRBV7-9 and TRBJ1-2, with D uncertain. This chain's CDR3 is CASSLNDVGYTF. The CDR3 region has the DNA TGTGCCAGCAGCTTGAATGACGTTGGCTACACCTTC. Together with reference TRBV7-9 and TRBJ1-2, the CDR3 gives the full variable domain: DTGVSQNPRHKITKRGQNVTFRCDPISEHNRLYWYRQTLGQGPEFLTYFQNEAQLEKSRLLSDRFSAERPKGSFSTLEIQRTEQGDSAMYLCASSLNDVGYTFGSGTRLTVV.